These 14 T cell receptor beta chains were all obtained from the same sample, sequenced in a study of blood T cells in healthy people across ages. Sample-barcoded 5' priming and a J-beta primer mix drove a second PCR of roughly 6 to 12 cycles. TCRdb re-analysed the 5' RACE reads in MiXCR, keeping a single row per CDR3 protein. In the table there are about 1.5 million distinct CDR3 sequences, 35% to 45% of which are singletons. The sample consisted of blood. Receptors were obtained from a young woman in good health.

This clonotype was seen a few times. V usage is TRBV29-1 and J usage is TRBJ2-3; D ambiguous. Germline V CDR1 and CDR2: SQVTM, ANQGSEA. The CDR3 runs to 13 residues. The V gene lost 6 bases and the J gene lost 4 bases, with 14 bases spanning the gap. The CDR3 spells CSVTRLGADTQYF. The CDR3 DNA is TGCAGCGTAACACGCCTCGGAGCAGATACGCAGTATTTT.

A few counts support this clonotype. The chain combines TRBV20-1 with TRBJ1-5; D unclear. CDR3 size: 16 residues. Trimming pared 0 bases from V and 6 bases from J, leaving 18 bases between. CDR1 DFQATT and CDR2 SNEGSKA come from the germline V gene (reference sequence). CDR3 DNA sequence: TGCAGTGCTAGAGATCGGATGTCTGGTTTTGGTCAGCCCCAGCATTTT. Protein: CSARDRMSGFGQPQHF.

This clonotype was counted ten times or more. The chain uses TRBV4-1 and TRBJ2-1; 9 bases fit TRBD1. From germline, CDR1 is MGHRA and CDR2 YSYEKL. V lost 4 bases, J lost 8 bases, and 9 bases stayed unmatched. The CDR3 is 15 amino acids. The chain's CDR3 is CASSLTDRGGYEQFF. The CDR3 nucleotides are TGCGCCAGCAGCCTAACGGACAGGGGTGGTTATGAGCAGTTCTTC.

This chain connects TRBV6-1 to TRBJ2-7; D unclear. The V end lost 2 bases, the J end lost 1 base, and 9 bases lay between the germline ends. Germline CDR1 reads MNHNS; CDR2 reads SASEGT. The CDR3 runs 14 residues. CDR3 nucleotides: TGTGCCAGCAGTGAAAGGATCAGGTCCTACGAGCAGTACTTC. Amino acids: CASSERIRSYEQYF.

Of note for this clonotype: A much larger clone differs from this one at a single base, so this may be a read error. V usage is TRBV4-3 and J usage is TRBJ2-7, with no clear D. Between the trimmed V and J ends, which lost 0 bases and 3 bases, there was a span of 12 bases. The CDR3 totals 15 residues. CDR1 and CDR2 from the germline V gene are LGHNA and YSLEER. CDR3 region: CASSQETSNFYEQYF. The CDR3 nucleotides read TGCGCCAGCAGCCAAGAGACCAGCAACTTCTACGAGCAGTACTTC.

This clonotype has a single count. The chain links TRBV12-3 or TRBV12-4 to TRBJ2-7; 11 nucleotides line up with TRBD2. There are 16 residues in the CDR3. J was trimmed by 4 bases and V by 4 bases; bases with no gene match: 9. The CDR3 spells CASSSLAGGYQYEQYF. The CDR3 nucleotides are TGTGCCAGCAGTTCTCTAGCGGGAGGTTACCAATACGAGCAGTACTTC.

This clonotype was observed a few times. The chain links TRBV12-3 or TRBV12-4 to TRBJ1-5; D is perhaps TRBD1 (6 bases). The germline V and J ends were trimmed by 4 bases and 5 bases, with 15 bases remaining between them. This CDR3 has 15 amino acids. CDR3: CASSCEGGVHQPQHF. As DNA, the CDR3 is TGTGCCAGCAGTTGTGAGGGGGGCGTGCATCAGCCCCAGCATTTT.

This clonotype was counted many times. V and J are TRBV5-1 and TRBJ1-2; D may be TRBD1 (6 bases). Trimming pared 0 bases from V and 0 bases from J, leaving 9 bases between. The CDR3 loop spans 15 amino acids. Germline CDR1 SGHRS, CDR2 YFSETQ. The DNA for the CDR3 is TGCGCCAGCAGCTTGGCCGGGACAACTAACTATGGCTACACCTTC. Protein: CASSLAGTTNYGYTF. Together with reference TRBV5-1 and TRBJ1-2, the CDR3 gives the full variable domain: KAGVTQTPRYLIKTRGQQVTLSCSPISGHRSVSWYQQTPGQGLQFLFEYFSETQRNKGNFPGRFSGRQFSNSRSEMNVSTLELGDSALYLCASSLAGTTNYGYTFGSGTRLTVV.

This chain uses TRBV5-1 with TRBJ2-3; the match to TRBD2 covers 8 bases. Germline values: CDR1 SGHRS, CDR2 YFSETQ. V lost 4 bases to trimming and J lost 4 bases; unmatched junction nucleotides: 8. The CDR3 loop spans 15 amino acids. The CDR3 protein is CASSARGAGADTQYF. Here the CDR3 DNA reads TGCGCCAGCAGCGCGCGGGGGGCCGGCGCAGATACGCAGTATTTT.

V and J are TRBV7-2 and TRBJ2-7; TRBD2 matches 10 bases. The J segment lost 1 base and the V segment lost 1 base, leaving 4 bases of the junction unmatched. The CDR3 length is 16 residues. In germline, CDR1 is SGHTA, CDR2 FQGNSA. CDR3 nucleotide sequence: TGTGCCAGCAGCTTAGTGAGCGGGAGGGGGTCCTACGAGCAGTACTTC. Its protein product is CASSLVSGRGSYEQYF.

A remark on this clonotype: This clone may be a read error of a much larger clone one base away. The J gene is TRBJ2-5, the V gene TRBV12-3 or TRBV12-4, with 10 bases fitting TRBD2. V dropped 5 bases and J dropped 11; count of bases not matched to a gene: 17. This CDR3 has 16 amino acids. The CDR3 bases are TGTGCCAGCAGTCGCCAACTAGCGGGGCCCCTCTCTGAGCAGTACTTC. It encodes CASSRQLAGPLSEQYF.

This clonotype was detected only a few times. As DNA, the CDR3 is TGCAGTGCTAGAGGCATAGCGGGAGCCTACTCCTACGAGCAGTACTTC. It encodes CSARGIAGAYSYEQYF. The chain uses TRBV20-1 and TRBJ2-7, with 9 positions matching TRBD2. The trim removed 1 base at V and 0 bases at J, leaving 7 bases unmatched. Per the germline V gene, CDR1 is DFQATT and CDR2 is SNEGSKA (reference sequence). The CDR3 spans 16 residues.

V gene TRBV2 combines with J gene TRBJ1-3; D is possibly TRBD1 (5 bases). Trimming stripped 0 bases from V and 3 bases from J, with 12 bases between. The V gene's germline CDR1 is SNHLY and CDR2 FYNNEI. This CDR3 region has 16 residues. This CDR3 reads CASSEAARAGGNTIYF. The CDR3, as DNA: TGTGCCAGCAGTGAAGCGGCCAGGGCAGGTGGAAACACCATATATTTT.

This clonotype was counted only a few times. The chain combines TRBV27 with TRBJ1-5; D ambiguous. The germline V and J ends were trimmed by 0 bases and 6 bases, with 12 bases remaining between them. The CDR3 has 15 amino acids. Germline-derived CDR1 and CDR2 are MNHEY and SMNVEV (reference sequence). CDR3 region: CASSLSSGGSQPQHF. CDR3 coding DNA: TGTGCCAGCAGTTTATCATCGGGTGGTAGTCAGCCCCAGCATTTT.